One TCR beta chain is described in this entry. Sequenced by immunoSEQ multiplex PCR; TCRdb stores in-frame clones only, minus some. There are about 200,000 clones in the sample; around 90% occur only once, and 0.65% to 0.85% lies in the top ten. This record comes from a study of blood T cell repertoires in COVID-19. Across the whole study: Researchers got acute and convalescent COVID-19 samples from the United States, Italy and Spain. Sample material is recorded as cDNA or gDNA derived from T cells, B-cell-depleted T cells, or PBMCs.

While infection was still active, Seattle patients were enrolled and then followed longitudinally. The V and J ends lost 3 bases and 4 bases, in that order; junction bases with no gene match: 2. The CDR3 is 13 residues long. Germline CDR1 and CDR2: SGHNT and YENEEA. The sequencing sample was made of peripheral blood. The chain couples TRBV11-3 to TRBJ2-5; TRBD1 matches 7 bases. The origin of this receptor is a man between 60 and 70 years old with COVID-19, enrolled during active disease. This CDR3 is CASSLGQRETQYF. The DNA of the CDR3 is TGTGCCAGCAGCTTGGGACAGAGAGAGACCCAGTACTTC.